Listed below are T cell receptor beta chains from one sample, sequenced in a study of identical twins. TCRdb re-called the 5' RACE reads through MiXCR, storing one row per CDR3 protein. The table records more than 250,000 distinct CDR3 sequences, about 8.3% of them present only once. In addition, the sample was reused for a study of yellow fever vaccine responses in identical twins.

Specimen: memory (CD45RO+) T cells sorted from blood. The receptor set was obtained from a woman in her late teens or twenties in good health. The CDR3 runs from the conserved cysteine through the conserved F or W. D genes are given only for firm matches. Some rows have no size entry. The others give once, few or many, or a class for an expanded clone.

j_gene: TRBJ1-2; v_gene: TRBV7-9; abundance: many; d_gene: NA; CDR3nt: TGTGCCAGCAGTCAAGGGGGGGGATATGGCTACACCTTC; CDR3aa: CASSQGGGYGYTF
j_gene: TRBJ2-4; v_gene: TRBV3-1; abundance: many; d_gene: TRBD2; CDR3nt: TGTGCCAGCAGCCAGAAAGCGGGGGGGGCGGCCAAAAACATTCAGTACTTC; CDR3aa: CASSQKAGGAAKNIQYF
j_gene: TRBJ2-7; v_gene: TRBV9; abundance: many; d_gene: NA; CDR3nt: TGTGCCAGCAGCGCATTATCCGGGATGGGCGAGCAGTACTTC; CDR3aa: CASSALSGMGEQYF
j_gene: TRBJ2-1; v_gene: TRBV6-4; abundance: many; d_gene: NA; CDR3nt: TGTGCCAGCAGTCCTGGGACTCACAATGAGCAGTTCTTC; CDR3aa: CASSPGTHNEQFF
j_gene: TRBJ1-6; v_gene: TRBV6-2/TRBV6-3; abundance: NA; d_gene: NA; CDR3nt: TGTGCCAGCAGTTACCCCCCCGGCGGGGAACGGTCACCCCTCCACTTT; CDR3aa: CASSYPPGGERSPLHF
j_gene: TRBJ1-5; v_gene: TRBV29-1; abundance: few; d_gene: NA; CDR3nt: TGCAGCGTCGCCCGAGGGGTCGACCAGCCCCAGCATTTT; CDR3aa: CSVARGVDQPQHF
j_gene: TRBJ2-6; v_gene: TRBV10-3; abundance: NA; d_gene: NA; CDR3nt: TGTGCCATCAGTGATCAGGGTGGGACTGGGGCCAACGTCCTGACTTTC; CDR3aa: CAISDQGGTGANVLTF
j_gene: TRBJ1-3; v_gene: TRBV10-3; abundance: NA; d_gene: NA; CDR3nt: TGTGCCATCAGTGTAATACAGGCCCGGCTCTCTGGAAACACCATATATTTT; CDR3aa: CAISVIQARLSGNTIYF
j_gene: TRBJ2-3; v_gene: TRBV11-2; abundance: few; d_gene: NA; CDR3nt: TGTGCCAGCAGCCTCGGACCCATCAGAGATACGCAGTATTTT; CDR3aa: CASSLGPIRDTQYF
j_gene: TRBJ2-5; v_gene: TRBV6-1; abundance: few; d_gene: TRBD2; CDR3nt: TGTGCCAGCTCCGGGGTAGCGGGGGGACAAGAGACCCAGTACTTC; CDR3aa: CASSGVAGGQETQYF
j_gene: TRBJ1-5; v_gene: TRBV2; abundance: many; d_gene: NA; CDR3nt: TGTGCCAGCAGTGAATCGGGGGCAGGTCAGCCCCAGCATTTT; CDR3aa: CASSESGAGQPQHF
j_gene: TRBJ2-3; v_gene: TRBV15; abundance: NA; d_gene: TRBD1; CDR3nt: TGTGCCACCAGCCCTGGGACAGGGGATACGCAGTATTTT; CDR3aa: CATSPGTGDTQYF
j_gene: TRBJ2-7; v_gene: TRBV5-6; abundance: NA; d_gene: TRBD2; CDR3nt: TGTGCCAGCAGCCGGACCCTAGCGGGAGCCCTACGCTACGAGCAGTACTTC; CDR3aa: CASSRTLAGALRYEQYF
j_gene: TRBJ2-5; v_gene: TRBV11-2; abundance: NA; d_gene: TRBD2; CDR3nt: TGTGCCAGCAGCTTGGGTCTCAGCGGGGGCGGCCAAGAGACCCAGTACTTC; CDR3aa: CASSLGLSGGGQETQYF
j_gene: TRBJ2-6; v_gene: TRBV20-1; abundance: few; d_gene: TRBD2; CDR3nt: TGCAGTGCTAGCCTAGCGGGACCCTCTGGGGCCAACGTCCTGACTTTC; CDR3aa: CSASLAGPSGANVLTF
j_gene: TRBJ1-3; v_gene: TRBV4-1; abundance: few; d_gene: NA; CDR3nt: TGCGCCAGCAGCCAAGAAAATTCGCGGGGGAATCGAAACACCATATATTTT; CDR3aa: CASSQENSRGNRNTIYF
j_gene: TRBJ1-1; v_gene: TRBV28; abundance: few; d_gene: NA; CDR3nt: TGTGCCAGTGGCGCCCAGACAACCATGAACACTGAAGCTTTCTTT; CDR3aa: CASGAQTTMNTEAFF
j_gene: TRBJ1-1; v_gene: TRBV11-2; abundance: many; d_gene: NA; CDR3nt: TGTGCCAGCAGCTCGAGCCTGGGGCTGAACACACATTTT; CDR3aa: CASSSSLGLNTHF
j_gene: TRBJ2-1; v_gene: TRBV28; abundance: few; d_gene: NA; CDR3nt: TGTGCCAGCAGTTTTACAGGGAGAGGGGATGAGCAGTTCTTC; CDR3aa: CASSFTGRGDEQFF
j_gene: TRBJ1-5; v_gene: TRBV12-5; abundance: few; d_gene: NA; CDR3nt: TGTGCTAGTGGTTTGGCCGACAATCAGCCCCAGCATTTT; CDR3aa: CASGLADNQPQHF
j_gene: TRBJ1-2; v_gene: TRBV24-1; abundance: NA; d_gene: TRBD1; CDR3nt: TGTGCCACCAGTGATAGTCAGGGGGCGCGAGGCTACACCTTC; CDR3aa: CATSDSQGARGYTF
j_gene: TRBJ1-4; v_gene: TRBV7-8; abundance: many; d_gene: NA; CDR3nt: TGTGCCAGCAGCTTCGGGATGGGGGGTGAAAAACTGTTTTTT; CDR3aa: CASSFGMGGEKLFF